The clone carrying this T cell receptor (beta chain) has only one observation. This CDR3 is 15 amino acids long. The V and J ends lost 7 bases and 5 bases respectively, with 18 bases between them. The V gene's germline CDR1 is MNHEY and CDR2 SVGAGI. Generated by immunoSEQ multiplex PCR, the TCRdb table keeps only in-frame clones and is missing some. The sample holds under 200,000 clones, roughly 82% seen once. The sample belongs to a study of blood T cell repertoires in COVID-19. The genes are TRBV6-5 and TRBJ2-1; no definite D call. The clonotype originates from a woman in her sixties or seventies with acute COVID-19. The material sequenced was PBMCs or T cells enriched from blood (not recorded which). Written as DNA, the CDR3 is TGTGCCAGCACCTCCCCTAAACTACCTAACAATGAGCAGTTCTTC. Encoded protein: CASTSPKLPNNEQFF.